This paragraph covers one T cell receptor beta chain sequence. The target of this receptor is not known. There are no base qualities to consult, and no much larger clone falls within one base. This sample was taken from a study of cytomegalovirus exposure and HLA in healthy donors (dated by TCRdb to about 2017). At the level of the whole study: According to a later analysis, the 120 or so validation repertoires were produced on the same platform as the approximately 690 repertoires of the first cohort. The study aimed to test whether signatures of past pathogen exposure could be identified by cataloging public T cell receptors. Along with the approximately 600-subject first cohort, a separate validation cohort of over a hundred different subjects was used. To predict cytomegalovirus infection status, the study brought together high-throughput TCR immunosequencing, statistical association of individual TCRs with disease status, and machine learning.

Cut back by 3 bases and 6 bases, the V and J ends lie 11 bases apart. CDR1 SGHTA and CDR2 FQGNSA are derived from the germline V gene. Reading from cysteine to phenylalanine, the CDR3 counts 13 amino acids. The sequence is cut down to CDR3 DNA, 39 bases in frame from base 1. The donors belonged to the validation cohort of roughly 120 subjects, which was separate from the roughly 670-subject first cohort. Library preparation used the immunoSEQ multiplex PCR assay. In the original analysis: A statistical classification framework was built to diagnose cytomegalovirus status from the catalog of TCR beta chain sequences. TCRdb retrieved this table from immuneACCESS and kept in-frame rearrangements only. Not all clones are present; in checked studies, unresolved V genes account for under half, and no reason is known for the remainder. The V and J calls and clone size are taken from that table; D and trimming were inferred from the DNA. The sample table lists 120,000 or so clones, 86% of them with a count of one. In total, the top ten clones hold approximately 4.9% of the sample.

The paper's findings and limits, for the study overall: A few of the identified cytomegalovirus-associated TCR beta chains were confirmed in vitro to be specific for cytomegalovirus antigens. In a later analysis, TCRs clustered in the first cohort were found to also tend to co-occur in the approximately 120 validation repertoires, with 94% of cluster scores above 0. A later analysis had no HLA typing for the validation cohort, so co-occurrence there was scored across all 110 or so repertoires. The classifier was reported to diagnose cytomegalovirus status with high specificity and sensitivity in both the original cohort and the validation cohort. The authors suggested that the approach could potentially be generalized to other disease states and immunological phenotypes. Most TCR sequences were observed very rarely across donors, whereas some public TCRs were present in many individuals. The study listed 150 to 200 TCR beta chains as associated with cytomegalovirus.

Specimen: PBMCs. The sequence links TRBV7-2 to TRBJ1-2; the D segment could be TRBD1, given 6 matching bases. The clonotype comes from a man between 18 and 35 years old in good health and CMV-seronegative. CDR3 sequence: CASSFRGGDGYTF. The nucleotide sequence is given as TGTGCCAGCAGCTTTAGGGGGGGGGATGGCTACACCTTC.